This T cell receptor beta chain came from a study of blood T cell repertoires in COVID-19. About the study: From the United States, Italy and Spain came samples of acute and convalescent COVID-19.

Data came from immunoSEQ multiplex PCR; TCRdb stores just in-frame clones and leaves some out. The table lists about 350,000 clones, 75% to 90% of them singletons, with roughly 7.2% in the top ten. CDR1 and CDR2 (germline): LNHNV, YYDKDF (reference sequence). The ends were cut back, 3 bases at V and 8 bases at J, with 20 bases in the middle. The CDR3 is made up of 16 amino acids. Enrolment of Seattle patients took place during active infection, and they were followed longitudinally. A single count supports this clone. This chain connects TRBV15 to TRBJ2-1, with D perhaps TRBD2 (7 bases). This receptor was identified in a woman aged 55-75 years with COVID-19, enrolled during active disease. Material: peripheral blood. Here the CDR3 DNA reads TGTGCCACCAGCAGTGGGGAGGGGGGTTCGCGATATGAGCAGTTCTTC. Translating it yields CATSSGEGGSRYEQFF.